This TCR beta chain was observed in a study of molecular identifiers for immune sequencing clone quantification. Whole-study results and caveats: Reportedly, one cell's Jurkat TCR RNA was detected within 1,100,000 naive CD8 cells.

This clonotype was recorded many times. Antigen: not known. Isolation of naive CD8 T cells was achieved by sorting on a CD8+CD4-CCR7+CD45RA+ phenotype. Preparation methods for the bulk TCR libraries were those previously described, with listed TCR primers. TCRdb itself ran the PCR reads through MiXCR, one entry per CDR3 protein. The data hold roughly 320,000 distinct CDR3 sequences, with 24% observed a single time. V shed 3 bases and J 0 bases; nucleotides not matched to a gene: 7. The CDR3 extends over 16 amino acids. Germline V gene data show CDR1 as SGDLS and CDR2 as YYNGEE. The sequenced sample was naive CD8+ T cells from blood, with Jurkat cell RNA spiked in. The sample's subset: FACS-sorted CD8+CD4-CCR7+CD45RA+ naive T cells. The J gene is TRBJ2-3, the V gene TRBV9; 7 nucleotides agree with TRBD2. This TCR was sampled from a human donor in good health. Some libraries in this study had Jurkat cell RNA spiked in. CDR3 DNA: TGTGCCAGCAGCGATCCGACTAGCCTTAGCACAGATACGCAGTATTTT. It specifies CASSDPTSLSTDTQYF. The full variable domain, with the rest looked up from reference TRBV9 and TRBJ2-3, is DSGVTQTPKHLITATGQRVTLRCSPRSGDLSVYWYQQSLDQGLQFLIQYYNGEERAKGNILERFSAQQFPDLHSELNLSSLELGDSALYFCASSDPTSLSTDTQYFGPGTRLTVL.